This T cell receptor beta chain was found in a study of cytotoxic CD8 clonotypes in ibrutinib-treated CLL. Repertoires were generated with immunoSEQ multiplex PCR, while TCRdb's copy carries only in-frame clones and drops some. Among about 140,000 clones listed, less than 95% were seen once. As input for TCR beta libraries, approximately 1.9 micrograms of genomic DNA came from cryopreserved PBMCs. As for this clone: The antigen is not known.

General study results and limits: Samples were collected at differing times from sustained-remission and progressing patients.

The sample in question was PBMCs, obtained after 12 months of ibrutinib treatment. The TCR comes from a human donor with chronic lymphocytic leukemia.

This CDR3 is CASSLNYRGRMNTEAFF. The CDR3 DNA reads as TGTGCCAGCAGTTTAAATTATAGAGGACGGATGAACACTGAAGCTTTCTTT. J is TRBJ1-1 and V is TRBV28; D is unresolved. The length of the CDR3 is 17 residues. Germline CDR1 MDHEN, CDR2 SYDVKM. The V gene lost 2 bases and the J gene lost 0 bases, with 16 bases spanning the gap.